The subject of this entry is one T cell receptor (beta chain). Its antigen is not identified. The sample originates from a study of OX40 agonist ivuxolimab in advanced cancers. Study conclusions and caveats: Among the lowest peripheral clonal expansion occurred in 0.1-3.0 mg/kg partial responders. Antigen specificity remained undetermined for the expanded peripheral T cells. Expanded clones belonging to CD8+ T cells outnumbered, on average, those of CD4+. Blood T cells, both CD4+ and CD8+, expanded clonally by week 6 at 0.1 to 3.0 mg/kg.

Profiled with immunoSEQ multiplex PCR; TCRdb holds only in-frame clones, not every one. This sample has about 84,000 clones; around nine tenths occur once, and the top ten carry over 0.15%. Germline-derived CDR1 and CDR2 are SGHDN and FVKESK. V was shortened by 4 bases and J by 3 bases, with 7 bases between the two germline ends. This CDR3 is built from 13 residues. This receptor was obtained from an adult with an advanced solid tumor such as melanoma, head and neck, liver or kidney cancer. The sequencing used CD4+ or CD8+ T cells sorted from blood, collected in a trial of the OX40 agonist ivuxolimab. The chain couples TRBV14 to TRBJ1-5; no reliable D call. The CDR3 sequence: CASSRAFNQPQHF. The CDR3 bases are TGTGCCAGCAGCCGGGCCTTCAATCAGCCCCAGCATTTT.